The TCR beta chain described here comes from a study of blood T cells in healthy people across ages. Study-wide points: Estimates of total diversity, which came from one million sequenced T cells, were considered to be underestimates.

The V gene's germline CDR1 is SGHRS and CDR2 YFSETQ. V was cut by 0 bases and J by 7 bases, with 8 bases left in between. This CDR3 contains 14 residues. A J-beta primer mix and a sample-barcoded 5' primer were used in a second PCR of roughly 7 to 12 cycles. TCRdb re-derived calls from the 5' RACE reads in MiXCR, one entry per CDR3 protein. Among more than 650,000 distinct CDR3 sequences listed, 20% to 25% were seen once. In this sample, this clonotype turned up a few times. The antigen is unknown. The receptor's source is a man in his sixties or seventies in good health. The sequenced sample consisted of blood. The chain recombines TRBV5-1 with TRBJ1-6; D unclear. The CDR3: CASSLVQENSPLHF. The CDR3 DNA follows: TGCGCCAGCAGCTTGGTTCAGGAAAATTCACCCCTCCACTTT.